These 32 T cell receptor beta chains came from one sample sequenced in a study of shared T cell receptors in the human thymus. Here immunoSEQ multiplex PCR was the method, and the copy in TCRdb shows in-frame clones only, minus some. The sample carries just under 550,000 clones, 75% to 85% recorded once. Another study also made use of these data, one on human thymus T cells.

Sequenced material: thymocytes. These receptors came from a boy younger than two with a congenital heart defect.

The rearrangement joins TRBV19 to TRBJ2-5; D remains ambiguous. The CDR3 contains 16 residues. V lost 4 bases and J 3 bases, leaving 18 bases between the germline ends. Germline CDR1 reads LNHDA; CDR2 reads SQIVND (reference sequence). The CDR3 DNA reads TGTGCCAGTAGTAAAACGATCCTAGAGGCCAAAGAGACCCAGTACTTC. Translated, it gives CASSKTILEAKETQYF.

This clone turned up a few times. The chain uses TRBV11-2 and TRBJ1-1, with a possible D match to TRBD1 (5 bases). Trimming left V 2 bases short and J 6 bases short, with 22 bases between. Germline V gene sequence: CDR1 SGHAT, CDR2 FQNNGV. This CDR3 has 17 residues. CDR3 bases: TGTGCCAGCAGCTTATGGGGTAGGTGGGGCCACCTCCCTGAAGCTTTCTTT. This sequence encodes CASSLWGRWGHLPEAFF.

This chain uses TRBV4-3 with TRBJ1-3; D may be TRBD1 (5 bases). Deletions cut 2 bases from V and 0 bases from J, with 17 bases between. The CDR3 has 18 amino acids. Germline V gene lookup returns CDR1 LGHNA and CDR2 YSLEER. In DNA form, the CDR3 reads TGCGCCAGCAGCCAAAAAACAGTGTCGGGACTCTCTGGAAACACCATATATTTT. As protein: CASSQKTVSGLSGNTIYF.

The rearrangement links TRBV4-1 to TRBJ2-3; TRBD1 aligns across 10 bases. Germline values: CDR1 MGHRA, CDR2 YSYEKL. This CDR3 spans 17 amino acids. J gave up 4 bases and V 0 bases, and 7 bases lay outside the gene matches. DNA for the CDR3: TGCGCCAGCAGCCAAGATCTTAGGGACAGGGGACCAGATACGCAGTATTTT. Its translation: CASSQDLRDRGPDTQYF.

CDR3 DNA sequence: TGTGCCATCAGCGACGGACAGGGCATTTTCTACGAGCAGTACTTC. Translated, it gives CAISDGQGIFYEQYF. V is TRBV10-3 and J is TRBJ2-7, with TRBD1 matching over 8 bases. The V gene's germline CDR1 is ENHRY and CDR2 SYGVKD. The CDR3 runs to 15 residues. Trimming at V came to 6 bases and at J to 3 bases, leaving 10 bases not matched to a gene.

This rearrangement joins TRBV5-6 to TRBJ1-3; D is uncertain. The CDR3 totals 16 residues. V was trimmed by 0 bases and J by 0 bases, leaving 10 bases between them. Per the germline V gene, CDR1 is SGHDT and CDR2 is YYEEEE. CDR3 nucleotide sequence: TGTGCCAGCAGCTTGGCCGGGTCTCACTCTGGAAACACCATATATTTT. The encoded protein is CASSLAGSHSGNTIYF.

In regard to this clone: One end of the junction does not line up with germline, which may come from a read error. This sequence joins TRBV7-7 and TRBJ2-7; maybe TRBD2 (7 bases). CDR1 SSHAT and CDR2 FNYEAQ come from the germline V gene (reference sequence). There are 15 residues in the CDR3. CDR3 residues: CASSPGRGRGYEQYF. Written as DNA, the CDR3 is TGTGCTAGCAGCCCTGGGCGGGGGAGGGGGTACGAGCAGTACTTC.

A single count supports this clone. The chain joins TRBV28 to TRBJ2-5; 7 nucleotides line up with TRBD2. In germline, CDR1 is MDHEN, CDR2 SYDVKM. The J segment lost 3 bases and the V segment lost 5 bases, leaving 3 bases of the junction unmatched. There are 13 residues in the CDR3. In DNA form, the CDR3 reads TGTGCCAGCAGTGAGGCGGGGGAAGAGACCCAGTACTTC. It specifies CASSEAGEETQYF.

V gene TRBV10-2 combines with J gene TRBJ2-5, with 9 nucleotides matching TRBD2. Germline CDR1 WSHSY, CDR2 SAAADI. V lost 3 bases to trimming and J lost 11 bases; unmatched junction nucleotides: 16. This CDR3 has 16 residues. The CDR3, as DNA: TGCGCCAGCAGTGAATCGAGACTAGCGGACCCCTTAGAGCAGTACTTC. It is translated as CASSESRLADPLEQYF.

V is TRBV27 and J is TRBJ2-7; no firm D call. The CDR3 is made up of 14 amino acids. V gave up 5 bases and J gave up 3 bases, with 14 bases separating them. Germline V gene data show CDR1 as MNHEY and CDR2 as SMNVEV (reference sequence). CDR3 sequence (DNA): TGTGCCAGCAGTCAAGAGTACAGATGCTACGAGCAGTACTTC. This codes for CASSQEYRCYEQYF.

In DNA form, the CDR3 reads TGTGCCAGCAGTTTGTTGACAGATAATCAGCCCCAGCATTTT. It yields the protein CASSLLTDNQPQHF. The chain recombines TRBV28 with TRBJ1-5; D perhaps matches TRBD1 (5 bases). Trimming stripped 3 bases from V and 4 bases from J, with 10 bases between. Germline loops: CDR1 MDHEN, CDR2 SYDVKM. The CDR3 spans 14 residues.

This clone showed up just a few times. V and J are TRBV18 and TRBJ2-7; tentatively, D is TRBD1 (6 bases). In germline, CDR1 is KGHSH, CDR2 LQKENI. The CDR3 spans 15 residues. The V gene lost 0 bases and the J gene lost 2 bases, with 11 bases spanning the gap. The CDR3 here is CASSPPTWTAYEQYF. Written as DNA, the CDR3 is TGTGCCAGCTCACCACCTACTTGGACAGCCTACGAGCAGTACTTC.

The gene calls are TRBV2 and TRBJ2-3; 12 bases match TRBD2. The CDR3 consists of 15 residues. CDR1 and CDR2 (germline): SNHLY, FYNNEI. J was trimmed by 2 bases and V by 6 bases; bases with no gene match: 3. The DNA for the CDR3 is TGTGCCAGCAGGGGACTAGCGGGTCTCACAGATACGCAGTATTTT. It encodes CASRGLAGLTDTQYF.

The chain joins TRBV4-1 to TRBJ1-1; no firm D call. The CDR3 is made up of 16 amino acids. V was trimmed by 0 bases and J by 0 bases, leaving 11 bases between them. From germline, CDR1 is MGHRA and CDR2 YSYEKL. The CDR3 bases are TGCGCCAGCAGCCAAGAGAAGGAGTCCATGAACACTGAAGCTTTCTTT. It translates to CASSQEKESMNTEAFF.

This chain links TRBV7-6 with TRBJ2-3; TRBD1 is a possible D gene (5 bases). V lost 0 bases, J lost 0 bases, and 13 bases lay in between. The V gene's germline CDR1 is SGHVS and CDR2 FNYEAQ. The CDR3 runs to 17 residues. This CDR3 is CASSLADIPPSTDTQYF. Written as DNA, the CDR3 is TGTGCCAGCAGCTTAGCGGACATCCCCCCTAGCACAGATACGCAGTATTTT.

On this clone: The junction departs from the called germline gene at one end, perhaps through a read error. The chain has TRBV19 and TRBJ2-1, with D tentatively TRBD2 (6 bases). The CDR3 length is 14 residues. Germline loops: CDR1 LNHDA, CDR2 SQIVND (reference sequence). The CDR3 here is CASSVGLSDNEQFF. The CDR3 DNA follows: TGTGCCAGTAGTGTGGGACTCTCCGACAATGAGCAGTTCTTC.

The J gene is TRBJ2-3, the V gene TRBV11-2, with 7 nucleotides matching TRBD2. The CDR3 covers 16 residues. Per the germline V gene, CDR1 is SGHAT and CDR2 is FQNNGV. J gave up 0 bases and V 4 bases, and 7 bases lay outside the gene matches. The CDR3 loop is CASSSGPGLSTDTQYF. The CDR3 DNA follows: TGTGCCAGCAGCTCTGGCCCGGGACTAAGCACAGATACGCAGTATTTT.

This chain links TRBV7-8 with TRBJ2-1; 8 nucleotides align to TRBD1. V lost 3 bases to trimming and J lost 6 bases; unmatched junction nucleotides: 1. The CDR3 has 13 amino acids. Germline loops: CDR1 SGHVS, CDR2 FQNEAQ. CDR3 region: CASSFDRGNEQFF. DNA for the CDR3: TGTGCCAGCAGCTTTGACAGGGGCAATGAGCAGTTCTTC.

V and J are TRBV5-1 and TRBJ2-7; TRBD2 is a possible D gene (7 bases). There are 16 residues in the CDR3. Per the germline V gene, CDR1 is SGHRS and CDR2 is YFSETQ. V was pared by 3 bases and J by 2 bases, with 18 bases between. CDR3 loop: CASSSGAGGGTYEQYF. In DNA form, the CDR3 reads TGCGCCAGCAGCTCGGGGGCGGGCGGGGGTACCTACGAGCAGTACTTC. The full variable domain, in which reference TRBV5-1 and TRBJ2-7 provide the parts outside the CDR3, is KAGVTQTPRYLIKTRGQQVTLSCSPISGHRSVSWYQQTPGQGLQFLFEYFSETQRNKGNFPGRFSGRQFSNSRSEMNVSTLELGDSALYLCASSSGAGGGTYEQYFGPGTRLTVT.

This chain connects TRBV27 to TRBJ2-3; TRBD2 matches at 7 bases. The CDR3 runs to 15 residues. The V segment lost 0 bases and the J segment 4 bases; nucleotides outside the gene matches: 4. CDR1 is MNHEY, CDR2 SMNVEV, per germline (reference sequence). The chain's CDR3 is CASSLSRGSADTQYF. CDR3 nucleotide sequence: TGTGCCAGCAGTTTATCGCGGGGGTCCGCAGATACGCAGTATTTT.

V is TRBV27 and J is TRBJ1-5; D unclear. The CDR3 spans 18 residues. Deletions cut 6 bases from V and 0 bases from J, with 21 bases between. Germline V gene data show CDR1 as MNHEY and CDR2 as SMNVEV (reference sequence). This chain's CDR3 is CASRTHAPRGYSNQPQHF. In DNA form, the CDR3 reads TGTGCCAGCAGAACCCATGCCCCTCGGGGTTATAGCAATCAGCCCCAGCATTTT.

This rearrangement joins TRBV7-2 to TRBJ1-2; maybe TRBD1 (6 bases). V dropped 6 bases and J dropped 3 bases, with 20 bases sitting between them. The CDR3 runs 16 residues. Per the germline V gene, CDR1 is SGHTA and CDR2 is FQGNSA. The CDR3 reads CASSLKGVASDYGYTF. CDR3 nucleotides: TGTGCCAGCAGTCTTAAGGGGGTTGCGTCTGACTATGGCTACACCTTC.

The rearrangement uses TRBV5-5 and TRBJ2-3; D is undetermined. Germline loops: CDR1 SGHKS, CDR2 YYEKEE (reference sequence). Trimming stripped 0 bases from V and 1 base from J, with 6 bases between. The length of the CDR3 is 14 residues. The CDR3 is CASSLVRGTDTQYF. The DNA for the CDR3 is TGTGCCAGCAGCTTGGTTCGGGGCACAGATACGCAGTATTTT.

The chain couples TRBV7-9 to TRBJ2-5, with TRBD1 identical over 8 bases. The CDR3 length is 16 residues. Germline CDR1 and CDR2: SEHNR and FQNEAQ (reference sequence). V lost 4 bases and J lost 5; bases outside the gene matches: 12. As DNA, the CDR3 is TGTGCCAGCAGCTCTGGGGGGAAGACAGGGGACGAGACCCAGTACTTC. Translation: CASSSGGKTGDETQYF.

This rearrangement joins TRBV29-1 to TRBJ2-3; D perhaps matches TRBD2 (5 bases). The CDR3 is 14 residues long. Germline assignment: CDR1 SQVTM and CDR2 ANQGSEA. V was cut by 3 bases and J by 4 bases, with 14 bases left in between. The CDR3 nucleotides read TGCAGCGTTGAGGCCTCCCCGCGGGCAGATACGCAGTATTTT. It yields the protein CSVEASPRADTQYF.

The V call is TRBV21-1, the J call TRBJ2-5; TRBD2 is taken as the D call from the table, unchecked against the DNA. TRBV21-1 is given as a pseudogene. The CDR3 is made up of 13 amino acids. The CDR3 loop reads CASTPRSQETQYF. The CDR3 bases are TGTGCCAGCACCCCGCGGAGCCAAGAGACCCAGTACTTC.

The chain links TRBV7-9 to TRBJ2-3; 9 bases are shared with TRBD2. Germline assignment: CDR1 SEHNR and CDR2 FQNEAQ (reference sequence). V lost 4 bases, J lost 5 bases, and 4 bases stayed unmatched. CDR3 length: 14 residues. CDR3 bases: TGTGCCAGCAGCTCGCGGGAGGGCAAAGATACGCAGTATTTT. Protein: CASSSREGKDTQYF.

This clone was counted a few times. This rearrangement joins TRBV4-3 to TRBJ2-1, with 13 bases matching TRBD2. Germline CDR1 LGHNA, CDR2 YSLEER. Trimming removed 0 bases from V and 6 bases from J; junction bases left unmatched: 8. The CDR3 extends over 18 amino acids. CDR3 sequence reads: CASSQDQTSGRFSNEQFF. The CDR3 coding sequence is TGCGCCAGCAGCCAAGATCAGACTAGCGGGAGGTTTAGCAATGAGCAGTTCTTC.

The chain joins TRBV7-9 to TRBJ1-2; D possibly corresponds to TRBD1 (6 bases). Germline loops: CDR1 SEHNR, CDR2 FQNEAQ (reference sequence). The CDR3 is made up of 17 amino acids. V was shortened by 2 bases and J by 0 bases, with 16 bases between the two germline ends. CDR3 bases: TGTGCCAGCAGCTTATCAACGACAGGCTCTACTAACTATGGCTACACCTTC. Its protein is CASSLSTTGSTNYGYTF. Using reference TRBV7-9 and TRBJ1-2 for the parts outside the CDR3, the full variable domain is DTGVSQNPRHKITKRGQNVTFRCDPISEHNRLYWYRQTLGQGPEFLTYFQNEAQLEKSRLLSDRFSAERPKGSFSTLEIQRTEQGDSAMYLCASSLSTTGSTNYGYTFGSGTRLTVV.

The V call is TRBV10-3, the J call TRBJ1-1, with a possible D match to TRBD1 (6 bases). Germline-derived CDR1 and CDR2 are ENHRY and SYGVKD. CDR3 length: 16 residues. V dropped 4 bases and J dropped 1 base, with 16 bases sitting between them. This CDR3 is CAISAEAQGRNTEAFF. Here the CDR3 DNA reads TGTGCCATCAGTGCGGAGGCACAGGGTAGGAACACTGAAGCTTTCTTT.

The chain links TRBV7-9 to TRBJ2-7; D ambiguous. This CDR3 is built from 11 residues. Germline-derived CDR1 and CDR2 are SEHNR and FQNEAQ (reference sequence). V lost 8 bases and J 5 bases, leaving 10 bases between the germline ends. CDR3 in DNA: TGTGCCAGCGGTGGTCTAAACGAGCAGTACTTC. It specifies CASGGLNEQYF.

The V and J genes are TRBV6-6 and TRBJ2-1, with 10 nucleotides matching TRBD2. This CDR3 has 16 residues. V shed 0 bases, J shed 15 bases, and the junction held 14 bases outside the gene matches. CDR1 is MNHNY, CDR2 SVGAGI, per germline (reference sequence). The CDR3 DNA sequence: TGTGCCAGCAGTTACTCCCCGGGTCTAGCGGGAGTTAAGCGGTTCTTC. Encoded protein: CASSYSPGLAGVKRFF.